This is a list of T cell receptor beta chains from one sample in a study of shared clonotypes between healthy human individuals. Some clones are missing from TCRdb's copy, which holds only in-frame ones; the method was immunoSEQ multiplex PCR. The data contain approximately 940,000 clones, about three quarters of them singletons. Sequencing was carried out using memory CD4+ T cells sorted from blood. These receptors were taken from a man between 18 and 35 years old in good health. CDR3s include the opening cysteine and the closing phenylalanine or tryptophan. A D gene is named only where the DNA matches it firmly. Where a row states a size, it is once, few, many or the class of an expanded clone; other rows omit it.

>.|.|TRBV28|TRBJ1-6
TGTGCCAGCAGTTTGTTGGCTTTGGATTCACCCCTCCACTTT
CASSLLALDSPLHF
>few|.|TRBV5-4|TRBJ1-6
TGTGCCAGCAGCTTGGTAGCGGATAATTCACCCCTCCACTTT
CASSLVADNSPLHF
>few|TRBD1|TRBV10-3|TRBJ1-6
TGTGCCACCCTGGGACAGGGCTTTGAACCCCTCCACTTT
CATLGQGFEPLHF
>few|.|TRBV19|TRBJ2-5
TGTGCCAGTAGTGAGTGGGGGGAAGAGACCCAGTACTTC
CASSEWGEETQYF
>few|.|TRBV5-5|TRBJ1-1
TGTGCCAGCAGCTTGGGCTATAACACTGAAGCTTTCTTT
CASSLGYNTEAFF
>.|.|TRBV10-3|TRBJ2-2
TGTGCCATCAGTGGGGGGGACAGGAACACCGGGGAGCTGTTTTTT
CAISGGDRNTGELFF
>.|.|TRBV12-5|TRBJ2-1
TGTGCTAGTGCCCGGGACACTAACAATGAGCAGTTCTTC
CASARDTNNEQFF
>.|.|TRBV6-1|TRBJ2-6
TGTGCCATCGAGCGGGTGGAAGGGGCCAACGTCCTGACTTTC
CAIERVEGANVLTF
>.|.|TRBV5-3|TRBJ2-7
TGTGCCAGAAGCTGTTTTTTTCTCGGCGGCTCCTACGAGCAGTACTTC
CARSCFFLGGSYEQYF
>once|.|TRBV5-1|TRBJ2-1
TGCGCCAGCAGCTTGAGCAAGGGTGGTTACAATGAGCAGTTCTTC
CASSLSKGGYNEQFF
>.|TRBD1|TRBV7-9|TRBJ2-7
TGTGCCAGCAGCTCAACCTCATTCCCCGGGACAGGGTTTTACGAGCAGTACTTC
CASSSTSFPGTGFYEQYF
>.|.|TRBV10-3|TRBJ2-3
TGTGCCATCAGTGGAGCCTCTGACACAGATACGCAGTATTTT
CAISGASDTDTQYF
>.|TRBD2|TRBV7-9|TRBJ2-3
TGTGCCAGCAGTACACTAGCGGGGAGCACAGATACGCAGTATTTT
CASSTLAGSTDTQYF
>.|TRBD1|TRBV6-5|TRBJ1-2
TGTGCCAGCAGTTACACCGGGACAGGGGCCGGTGGCTACACCTTC
CASSYTGTGAGGYTF
>.|.|TRBV7-3|TRBJ2-3
TGTGCCAGCAGCTTCTCGACCGATGGGGTGCAGTATTTT
CASSFSTDGVQYF
>.|TRBD1|TRBV2|TRBJ2-7
TGTGCCAGCAGAGGACAGGGGGCGGGCGAGCAGTACTTC
CASRGQGAGEQYF
>.|TRBD2|TRBV2|TRBJ2-5
TGTGCCAGCAGTCCCGGGGGGGAGACCCAGTACTTC
CASSPGGETQYF
>.|TRBD2|TRBV7-8|TRBJ2-1
TGTGCCAGCAGCCAGTGGACTAGCGCGAGCGAGGATGGTGAGCAGTTCTTC
CASSQWTSASEDGEQFF
>.|.|TRBV30|TRBJ2-6
TGTGCCTGGAGTGAAGGGACTGGGGCCAACGTCCTGACTTTC
CAWSEGTGANVLTF
>.|TRBD2|TRBV7-9|TRBJ2-3
TGTGTCGTTAGGCGGGGGGCCGGAGGTACGCAGTATTTT
CVVRRGAGGTQYF
>.|.|TRBV2|TRBJ2-6
TGTGCCAGCAGTGAGTCGGGTGCCAACGTCCTGACTTTC
CASSESGANVLTF
>many|.|TRBV30|TRBJ2-7
TGTGCCTGGAGTAAATTTGTCAGCGGCGTCCCGGGTAGCGAGCAGTACTTC
CAWSKFVSGVPGSEQYF
>.|.|TRBV2|TRBJ2-7
TGTGCCAGCAGTGAAAACAGGGACATCCTCTCCTACGAGCAGTACTTC
CASSENRDILSYEQYF
>.|TRBD2|TRBV28|TRBJ2-7
TGTGCCAGTAGTCCGGGACTAGCGGGGACCTACGAGCAGTACTTC
CASSPGLAGTYEQYF
>.|TRBD1|TRBV18|TRBJ2-5
TGTGCCAGCTCACCCAACCAAGCGCAGACAGGGTACCAGTACTTC
CASSPNQAQTGYQYF